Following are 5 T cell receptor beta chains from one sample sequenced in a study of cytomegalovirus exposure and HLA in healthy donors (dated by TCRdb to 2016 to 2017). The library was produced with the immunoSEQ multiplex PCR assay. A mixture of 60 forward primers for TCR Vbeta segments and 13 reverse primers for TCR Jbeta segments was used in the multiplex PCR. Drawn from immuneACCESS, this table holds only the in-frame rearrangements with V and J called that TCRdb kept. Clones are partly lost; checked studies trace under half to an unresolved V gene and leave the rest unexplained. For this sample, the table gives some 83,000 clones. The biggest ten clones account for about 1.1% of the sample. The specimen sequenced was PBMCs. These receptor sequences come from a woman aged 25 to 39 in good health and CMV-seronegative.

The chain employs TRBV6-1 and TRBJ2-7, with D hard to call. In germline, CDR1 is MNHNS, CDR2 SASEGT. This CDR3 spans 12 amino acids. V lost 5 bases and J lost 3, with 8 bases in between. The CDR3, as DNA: TGTGCCAGCAGTAAACATGGCTACGAGCAGTACTTC. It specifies CASSKHGYEQYF.

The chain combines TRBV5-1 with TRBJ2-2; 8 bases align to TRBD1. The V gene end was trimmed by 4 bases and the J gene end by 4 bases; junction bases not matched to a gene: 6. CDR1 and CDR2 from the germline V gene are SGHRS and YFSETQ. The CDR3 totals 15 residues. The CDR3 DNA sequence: TGCGCCAGCAGCCTGGGGGGACAGGCCACCGGGGAGCTGTTTTTT. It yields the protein CASSLGGQATGELFF.

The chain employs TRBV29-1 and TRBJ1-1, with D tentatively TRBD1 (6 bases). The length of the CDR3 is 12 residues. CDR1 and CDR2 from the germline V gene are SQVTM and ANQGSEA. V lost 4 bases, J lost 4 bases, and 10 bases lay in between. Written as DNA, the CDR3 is TGCAGCGTTGCAGGGGAGACCACTGAAGCTTTCTTT. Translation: CSVAGETTEAFF.

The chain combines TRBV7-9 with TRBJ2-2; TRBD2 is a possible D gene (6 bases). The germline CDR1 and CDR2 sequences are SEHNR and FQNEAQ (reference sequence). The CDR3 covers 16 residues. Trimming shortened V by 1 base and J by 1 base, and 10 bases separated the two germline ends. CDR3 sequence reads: CASSLEASVNTGELFF. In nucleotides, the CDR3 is TGTGCCAGCAGCTTAGAGGCTAGCGTGAACACCGGGGAGCTGTTTTTT.

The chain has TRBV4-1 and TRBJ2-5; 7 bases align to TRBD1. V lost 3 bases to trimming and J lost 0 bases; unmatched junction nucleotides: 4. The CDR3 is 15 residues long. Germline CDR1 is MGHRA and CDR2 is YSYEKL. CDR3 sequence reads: CASSQGRGYQETQYF. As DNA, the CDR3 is TGCGCCAGCAGCCAGGGCAGGGGGTACCAAGAGACCCAGTACTTC.